This T cell receptor beta chain comes out of a study of shared clonotypes between healthy human individuals. There are a few counts of this clone. Antigen: not known. Clones were read by immunoSEQ multiplex PCR, and TCRdb kept only the in-frame ones, dropping some. The table shows 1,500,000 or so clones, with approximately 98.5% occurring only once. Broader study findings: Lower generation probabilities were found for non-shared clonotypes than for those shared by all four donors. Clonotype sharing across a few donors was observed for 4% to 5.5% of naive CD4 clonotypes. Sequencing depth was predicted to influence how clonotypes are shared among donors.

CDR3 length: 14 residues. V lost 5 bases to trimming and J lost 6 bases, with 16 bases between them. Germline V gene data show CDR1 as MNHEY and CDR2 as SMNVEV (reference sequence). This receptor was taken from a man between 25 and 39 years old in good health. V is TRBV27 and J is TRBJ1-1, with no clear D. The sample was naive CD4+ T cells sorted from blood. Subset specified: CD45RA+ positively selected. The CDR3: CASSPRLVVSEAFF. Written as DNA, the CDR3 is TGTGCCAGCAGTCCAAGGTTGGTTGTCTCTGAAGCTTTCTTT.